The next 21 T cell receptor beta chains were all read from a single sample in a study of T-cell memory formation after mild COVID-19. MiXCR was run by TCRdb on the 5' RACE reads, yielding one entry per CDR3 protein. The sample shows about 470,000 distinct CDR3 sequences, 18% of them seen only once. The sequenced material came from PBMCs or a T cell subset sorted from them (not recorded which). The receptor source for this set is an adult woman who had mild COVID-19 (a few samples of this study predate the infection). Cell type and time point are not known.

The rearrangement uses TRBV3-1 and TRBJ2-7, with unresolved D. The V end lost 2 bases, the J end lost 6 bases, and 5 bases lay between the germline ends. The CDR3 has 11 amino acids. CDR1 and CDR2 from the germline V gene are LGHDT and YNNKEL (reference sequence). The CDR3 loop reads CASSQTREQYF. The CDR3 region has the DNA TGTGCCAGCAGCCAAACACGCGAGCAGTACTTC.

The chain uses TRBV5-1 and TRBJ2-1; weak D call: TRBD1 (5 bases). The germline CDR1 and CDR2 sequences are SGHRS and YFSETQ. The CDR3 length is 12 residues. The ends were cut back, 3 bases at V and 7 bases at J, with 8 bases in the middle. The CDR3 sequence is CASSSTANEQFF. The CDR3 DNA is TGCGCCAGCAGCTCGACAGCTAATGAGCAGTTCTTC.

The rearrangement links TRBV10-3 to TRBJ2-5, with a possible D match to TRBD1 (6 bases). The ends were cut back, 4 bases at V and 4 bases at J, with 10 bases in the middle. CDR3 length equals 13 residues. Germline V gene data show CDR1 as ENHRY and CDR2 as SYGVKD. CDR3 residues: CAISVRGIETQYF. CDR3 nucleotide sequence: TGTGCCATCAGTGTAAGGGGGATAGAGACCCAGTACTTC.

This clonotype appeared a few times. The chain couples TRBV7-2 to TRBJ2-2, with a tentative D call TRBD2 (6 bases). From germline, CDR1 is SGHTA and CDR2 FQGNSA. The CDR3 runs to 13 residues. V was pared by 5 bases and J by 8 bases, with 12 bases between. The CDR3 DNA reads TGTGCCAGCAGCCCGAGGCGGGGTGGGGAGCTGTTTTTT. Its translation: CASSPRRGGELFF.

The chain links TRBV7-9 to TRBJ1-3, with D possibly matching TRBD1 (6 bases). The CDR3 totals 16 residues. Germline-derived CDR1 and CDR2 are SEHNR and FQNEAQ (reference sequence). Trimming left V 3 bases short and J 4 bases short, with 16 bases between. CDR3 coding DNA: TGTGCCAGCAGCTTTATGGCAGGGGCACTCGGAAACACCATATATTTT. It translates to CASSFMAGALGNTIYF.

There are a few counts of this clonotype. The chain has TRBV4-1 and TRBJ2-2; no clear D. CDR3 size: 15 residues. The germline gives CDR1 MGHRA, CDR2 YSYEKL. V dropped 5 bases and J dropped 6 bases, with 16 bases sitting between them. The CDR3 nucleotides read TGCGCCAGCAGCTCTCCCTACTACCCTCCCGGGGAGCTGTTTTTT. Protein sequence: CASSSPYYPPGELFF.

This clonotype has more than one count but fewer than ten. The J gene is TRBJ2-1, the V gene TRBV11-3; 7 bases line up with TRBD2. The V and J ends lost 1 base and 10 bases, in that order; junction bases with no gene match: 10. CDR3 length equals 15 residues. Looked up from germline, CDR1 is SGHNT and CDR2 is YENEEA. The CDR3 here is CASSLVNPGRGEQFF. CDR3 sequence (DNA): TGTGCCAGCAGCTTAGTTAACCCAGGGAGGGGAGAGCAGTTCTTC.

The gene calls are TRBV7-3 and TRBJ1-2, with D perhaps matching TRBD1 (5 bases). CDR1 is SGHTA, CDR2 FQGTGA, per germline. V was trimmed by 2 bases and J by 7 bases, leaving 17 bases between them. This CDR3 contains 15 residues. The CDR3 region is CASSLSPAGETGYTF. In nucleotides, the CDR3 is TGTGCCAGCAGCTTATCCCCGGCGGGGGAGACTGGCTACACCTTC.

The chain couples TRBV27 to TRBJ2-1, with D possibly matching TRBD1 (6 bases). Germline V CDR1 and CDR2: MNHEY, SMNVEV (reference sequence). The CDR3 totals 15 residues. The V and J ends lost 3 bases and 7 bases respectively, with 16 bases between them. The CDR3 nucleotides are TGTGCCAGCAGTTTCTTCCCGAGGACAGAAAATGAGCAGTTCTTC. It codes for CASSFFPRTENEQFF.

The chain is built from TRBV12-3 or TRBV12-4 and TRBJ1-1; D not resolved. Trimming removed 1 base from V and 1 base from J, with 7 bases in between. The CDR3 contains 14 residues. The CDR3: CASSLVEQNTEAFF. The CDR3 coding sequence is TGTGCCAGCAGTTTAGTGGAACAGAACACTGAAGCTTTCTTT.

This clonotype was seen a handful of times. For the CDR3, the DNA is TGTGCCAGCAGTCCCGGACGCCTCCAGTATTTT. Its translation: CASSPGRLQYF. The V gene is TRBV6-5, the J gene TRBJ2-3; D unresolved. Germline CDR1 MNHEY, CDR2 SVGAGI. This CDR3 contains 11 residues. Trimming shortened V by 5 bases and J by 12 bases, and 12 bases separated the two germline ends.

The CDR3 DNA follows: TGTGCCAGCAGTTTAATGGTTTCGAATGAAAAACTGTTTTTT. Protein: CASSLMVSNEKLFF. The chain joins TRBV28 to TRBJ1-4; D call uncertain. CDR3 length: 14 amino acids. V lost 2 bases, J lost 5 bases, and 9 bases lay in between. From germline, CDR1 is MDHEN and CDR2 SYDVKM.

The chain uses TRBV11-2 and TRBJ1-1; D remains unclear. CDR3 size: 12 residues. Germline V gene lookup returns CDR1 SGHAT and CDR2 FQNNGV. V was clipped by 1 base and J by 10 bases, with 10 bases between them. CDR3 sequence reads: CASSLGPGGAFF. CDR3 nucleotides: TGTGCCAGCAGCTTAGGACCCGGCGGAGCTTTCTTT.

The V call is TRBV5-4, the J call TRBJ2-1; the D gene is possibly TRBD2 (6 bases). V was pared by 0 bases and J by 5 bases, with 15 bases between. In germline, CDR1 is SGHNT, CDR2 YYREEE (reference sequence). This CDR3 spans 16 amino acids. The CDR3 coding sequence is TGTGCCAGCAGCTTGGGTCAACCGGGACTGCACAATGAGCAGTTCTTC. Translating gives CASSLGQPGLHNEQFF.

This clonotype was found a few times. The rearrangement joins TRBV5-1 to TRBJ1-1, with 7 nucleotides matching TRBD1. The ends lost 5 bases at V and 4 bases at J; junction bases unmatched: 17. The CDR3 is 17 amino acids. From germline, CDR1 is SGHRS and CDR2 YFSETQ. The CDR3 nucleotides read TGCGCCAGCAGGTACAGGGGCGCAGGAGATTTTGGCACTGAAGCTTTCTTT. The encoded protein is CASRYRGAGDFGTEAFF.

This clonotype was seen more than once but under ten times. CDR3 amino acids: CASSVGQNYGNTIYF. The CDR3 DNA sequence: TGTGCCAGCAGCGTAGGCCAGAACTATGGAAACACCATATATTTT. The chain links TRBV9 to TRBJ1-3; D is uncertain. Trimming cost V 0 bases and J 3 bases, with 10 bases left between them. The length of the CDR3 is 15 residues. CDR1 is SGDLS, CDR2 YYNGEE, per germline.

This clonotype has a count of ten or more. The chain combines TRBV20-1 with TRBJ2-4; TRBD2 aligns across 7 bases. Germline V lookup: CDR1 DFQATT, CDR2 SNEGSKA (reference sequence). CDR3 length: 15 residues. The junction had 12 bases not matched to a gene; V was cut back by 0 bases and J by 10 bases. DNA for the CDR3: TGCAGTGCTAGAGACGCGGGGAGGGGTAGTGGGATTCAGTACTTC. This codes for CSARDAGRGSGIQYF.

The V gene is TRBV7-8, the J gene TRBJ1-6; perhaps TRBD1 as D (6 bases). The CDR3 length is 16 residues. CDR1 SGHVS and CDR2 FQNEAQ come from the germline V gene. Trimming took off 1 base at V and 5 bases at J, with 12 bases between the two ends. CDR3 sequence (DNA): TGTGCCAGCAGCTTAGGGGGGACACATAATAATTCACCCCTCCACTTT. Protein product: CASSLGGTHNNSPLHF.

This clonotype was seen ten or more times. The chain uses TRBV9 and TRBJ2-3, with 9 positions matching TRBD2. The ends lost 3 bases at V and 3 bases at J; junction bases unmatched: 11. Germline V gene lookup returns CDR1 SGDLS and CDR2 YYNGEE. This CDR3 contains 17 residues. CDR3 residues: CASSARASGMGTDTQYF. CDR3 in DNA: TGTGCCAGCAGCGCCAGGGCTAGCGGGATGGGGACAGATACGCAGTATTTT. The whole variable domain, remainder taken from reference TRBV9 and TRBJ2-3, is DSGVTQTPKHLITATGQRVTLRCSPRSGDLSVYWYQQSLDQGLQFLIQYYNGEERAKGNILERFSAQQFPDLHSELNLSSLELGDSALYFCASSARASGMGTDTQYFGPGTRLTVL.

The chain has TRBV7-9 and TRBJ1-2; 11 bases fit TRBD1. Germline CDR1 reads SEHNR; CDR2 reads FQNEAQ (reference sequence). This CDR3 spans 15 amino acids. V trimming: 5 bases; J trimming: 5 bases; junction bases outside the gene matches: 7. The CDR3 region has the DNA TGTGCCAGCAGCGCCGGGGACAGGGGGATATATGGCTACACCTTC. Amino acid sequence: CASSAGDRGIYGYTF.

By frequency in the sample, this clonotype is medium-sized (0.01 to 0.1%). The CDR3 region has the DNA TGCAGTGCTAGAGGGACTCTTGCTGGAGAGCAGTTCTTC. Its translation: CSARGTLAGEQFF. The chain employs TRBV20-1 and TRBJ2-1, with D possibly matching TRBD2 (5 bases). Per germline, CDR1 DFQATT and CDR2 SNEGSKA (reference sequence). Deletions cut 1 base from V and 10 bases from J, with 14 bases between. The CDR3 extends over 13 amino acids.